The 30 T cell receptor beta chains reported below all come from one sample, sequenced in a study of cytomegalovirus exposure and HLA in healthy donors. Researchers ran the PCR with 60 Vbeta and 13 Jbeta primers. Generated by immunoSEQ multiplex PCR, the TCRdb table keeps only in-frame clones and is missing some. Of about 140,000 clones listed, about 79% are singletons. The sample consisted of PBMCs. The source of these receptors is a male donor in good health and CMV-seronegative.

The chain links TRBV12-5 to TRBJ2-5; D gene uncertain. V was cut by 5 bases and J by 4 bases, with 14 bases left in between. The CDR3 extends over 14 amino acids. Per the germline V gene, CDR1 is LGHNT and CDR2 is FRNRAP. In nucleotides, the CDR3 is TGTGCTAGTGGTCCCGAAGGCCCGGGAGAGACCCAGTACTTC. Translation gives CASGPEGPGETQYF.

The chain links TRBV2 to TRBJ1-5; 9 bases agree with TRBD1. The CDR3 extends over 14 amino acids. The trim removed 5 bases at V and 3 bases at J, leaving 2 bases unmatched. From germline, CDR1 is SNHLY and CDR2 FYNNEI. CDR3 sequence reads: CASSYRGLNQPQHF. As DNA, the CDR3 is TGTGCCAGCAGTTACAGGGGGCTCAATCAGCCCCAGCATTTT. The variable domain in full, with the rest retrieved from reference TRBV2 and TRBJ1-5, is EPEVTQTPSHQVTQMGQEVILRCVPISNHLYFYWYRQILGQKVEFLVSFYNNEISEKSEIFDDQFSVERPDGSNFTLKIRSTKLEDSAMYFCASSYRGLNQPQHFGDGTRLSIL.

This sequence joins TRBV14 and TRBJ2-7; TRBD2 aligns across 8 bases. Germline V gives CDR1 SGHDN, CDR2 FVKESK. J gave up 8 bases and V 5 bases, and 14 bases lay outside the gene matches. CDR3 length equals 15 residues. CDR3 nucleotides: TGTGCCAGCAGCTCCTCCAAGCGGGAGAGGGTGCAGCAGTACTTC. It encodes CASSSSKRERVQQYF. The full variable domain, its missing parts supplied by reference TRBV14 and TRBJ2-7, is EAGVTQFPSHSVIEKGQTVTLRCDPISGHDNLYWYRRVMGKEIKFLLHFVKESKQDESGMPNNRFLAERTGGTYSTLKVQPAELEDSGVYFCASSSSKRERVQQYFGPGTRLTVT.

This clone was seen more than once but under ten times. Germline and junction disagree at one end, which may indicate a read error. The chain joins TRBV5-6 to TRBJ1-1; D possibly corresponds to TRBD1 (5 bases). The CDR3 sequence is 12 residues long. Germline loops: CDR1 SGHDT, CDR2 YYEEEE. CDR3 in DNA: TGTGCCAGCAGCTTGGCAGGGCGCATAGTGGACTTT. Amino acids: CASSLAGRIVDF.

This clone came up once. V gene TRBV4-1 combines with J gene TRBJ1-2; the D is unclear. Germline values: CDR1 MGHRA, CDR2 YSYEKL. The V and J ends lost 5 bases and 2 bases respectively, with 15 bases between them. The CDR3 has 15 residues. CDR3 coding DNA: TGCGCCAGCAGCGTCTTGGAGGCCTCCAACTATGGCTACACCTTC. Protein: CASSVLEASNYGYTF.

For this clone: The germline gene is not matched at one end of the junction; a read error may be the cause. This chain links TRBV5-4 with TRBJ1-1; D is uncertain. This CDR3 contains 16 residues. CDR1 and CDR2 from the germline V gene are SGHNT and YYREEE (reference sequence). CDR3 DNA: TGTGCCCGCAGCTTGGAGGGCCCGACCCGGGGCACTGAAGCTTTCTTT. It yields the protein CARSLEGPTRGTEAFF.

The chain is built from TRBV5-1 and TRBJ2-5; possibly TRBD1 for D (6 bases). Trimming removed 4 bases from V and 5 bases from J, with 15 bases in between. The CDR3 has 14 amino acids. The germline gives CDR1 SGHRS, CDR2 YFSETQ. CDR3 nucleotide sequence: TGCGCCAGCAGCAGGAAACAGGGATTGGAGACCCAGTACTTC. Residues: CASSRKQGLETQYF.

The V call is TRBV27, the J call TRBJ2-5; 8 nucleotides line up with TRBD1. V lost 5 bases and J lost 1; bases outside the gene matches: 3. The CDR3 sequence is 14 residues long. Germline V gives CDR1 MNHEY, CDR2 SMNVEV (reference sequence). CDR3 sequence reads: CASSETGGQETQYF. The CDR3 DNA follows: TGTGCCAGCAGTGAAACAGGGGGCCAAGAGACCCAGTACTTC.

The J gene is TRBJ2-5, the V gene TRBV5-1, with 11 bases matching TRBD1. The CDR3 loop spans 15 amino acids. Germline V CDR1 and CDR2: SGHRS, YFSETQ. The V segment lost 2 bases and the J segment 4 bases; nucleotides outside the gene matches: 4. CDR3 residues: CASSFAGTGGETQYF. The CDR3 nucleotides are TGCGCCAGCAGCTTCGCCGGGACAGGGGGAGAGACCCAGTACTTC.

The rearrangement uses TRBV7-6 and TRBJ2-3; D possibly corresponds to TRBD1 (6 bases). The CDR3 has 16 amino acids. V was shortened by 5 bases and J by 0 bases, with 15 bases between the two germline ends. Germline V gene lookup returns CDR1 SGHVS and CDR2 FNYEAQ. CDR3 region: CASSARQASSTDTQYF. DNA for the CDR3: TGTGCCAGCAGCGCACGACAGGCCTCTAGCACAGATACGCAGTATTTT.

CDR3 nucleotide sequence: TGTGCCAGTAGACTCCTACCCCAGGGGGTTGTTACTGAAGCTTTCTTT. Translating it yields CASRLLPQGVVTEAFF. The genes are TRBV19 and TRBJ1-1; 7 positions match TRBD1. After removal of 6 bases from V and 5 bases from J, the junction contained 15 bases not matched to a gene. The CDR3 is 16 amino acids. Per germline, CDR1 LNHDA and CDR2 SQIVND (reference sequence).

This clone was detected a few times. V usage is TRBV7-9 and J usage is TRBJ1-4; TRBD1 aligns across 9 bases. The germline V gene has CDR1 SEHNR and CDR2 FQNEAQ (reference sequence). CDR3 length equals 16 residues. The ends lost 3 bases at V and 8 bases at J; junction bases unmatched: 10. The CDR3 loop reads CASSLVGDRAGEKLFF. The CDR3 coding sequence is TGTGCCAGCAGCTTGGTGGGGGACAGGGCGGGAGAAAAACTGTTTTTT. Complete variable domain (other parts from reference TRBV7-9 and TRBJ1-4): DTGVSQNPRHKITKRGQNVTFRCDPISEHNRLYWYRQTLGQGPEFLTYFQNEAQLEKSRLLSDRFSAERPKGSFSTLEIQRTEQGDSAMYLCASSLVGDRAGEKLFFGSGTQLSVL.

The chain employs TRBV19 and TRBJ2-3, with a weak D call TRBD2 (6 bases). The CDR3 sequence is 16 residues long. Between the trimmed V and J ends, which lost 5 bases and 0 bases, there was a span of 15 bases. Germline V gene lookup returns CDR1 LNHDA and CDR2 SQIVND (reference sequence). CDR3 sequence: CASSPRGGASTDTQYF. CDR3 nucleotides: TGTGCCAGTAGTCCTCGAGGAGGGGCGAGCACAGATACGCAGTATTTT.

The genes are TRBV29-1 and TRBJ2-7; the D gene is possibly TRBD2 (5 bases). V dropped 4 bases and J dropped 0 bases, with 10 bases sitting between them. Germline V gives CDR1 SQVTM, CDR2 ANQGSEA. The CDR3 totals 13 residues. DNA for the CDR3: TGCAGCGTTGCGGAGCGGTTCTCCTACGAGCAGTACTTC. Translating gives CSVAERFSYEQYF.

This clone ranks as medium-sized. The chain combines TRBV18 with TRBJ2-2; 8 bases are a match to TRBD1. The V segment lost 1 base and the J segment 0 bases; nucleotides outside the gene matches: 4. Germline V gene lookup returns CDR1 KGHSH and CDR2 LQKENI. This CDR3 comprises 17 residues. CDR3 coding DNA: TGTGCCAGCTCACCACGGGGACAGGCTTCGAACACCGGGGAGCTGTTTTTT. Translating gives CASSPRGQASNTGELFF.

The rearrangement joins TRBV7-6 to TRBJ2-1; 12 positions agree with TRBD2. The junction had 5 bases not matched to a gene; V was cut back by 1 base and J by 4 bases. From germline, CDR1 is SGHVS and CDR2 FNYEAQ. The CDR3 loop spans 17 amino acids. The CDR3 DNA reads TGTGCCAGCAGCTTAGTCCTCGGGACTAGCGGGTACAATGAGCAGTTCTTC. Protein sequence: CASSLVLGTSGYNEQFF.

The chain combines TRBV2 with TRBJ1-5; tentative D call: TRBD1 (6 bases). Germline V lookup: CDR1 SNHLY, CDR2 FYNNEI. The V end was cut by 5 bases, the J end by 3 bases, with 11 bases between. The CDR3 runs to 14 residues. The CDR3 loop reads CASSPDRNNQPQHF. The DNA of the CDR3 is TGTGCCAGCAGTCCGGACAGAAACAATCAGCCCCAGCATTTT.

This chain connects TRBV6-5 to TRBJ1-5; D not certain. This CDR3 comprises 14 residues. From germline, CDR1 is MNHEY and CDR2 SVGAGI. The V end was cut by 0 bases, the J end by 4 bases, with 7 bases between. CDR3 sequence reads: CASSYSPQNQPQHF. Written as DNA, the CDR3 is TGTGCCAGCAGTTACTCCCCCCAAAATCAGCCCCAGCATTTT.

The chain carries TRBV15 and TRBJ2-2; D may be TRBD1 (5 bases). V was pared by 0 bases and J by 4 bases, with 12 bases between. There are 16 residues in the CDR3. Germline CDR1 LNHNV, CDR2 YYDKDF (reference sequence). As DNA, the CDR3 is TGTGCCACCAGCAGAGACAGGGCAGTTCTCACCGGGGAGCTGTTTTTT. Protein product: CATSRDRAVLTGELFF. Combining the CDR3 with reference TRBV15 and TRBJ2-2 gives the whole variable domain DAMVIQNPRYQVTQFGKPVTLSCSQTLNHNVMYWYQQKSSQAPKLLFHYYDKDFNNEADTPDNFQSRRPNTSFCFLDIRSPGLGDTAMYLCATSRDRAVLTGELFFGEGSRLTVL.

The rearrangement links TRBV6-6 to TRBJ2-7; tentative D call: TRBD1 (6 bases). The CDR3 consists of 15 residues. Germline V gives CDR1 MNHNY, CDR2 SVGAGI (reference sequence). The V and J ends lost 2 bases and 2 bases respectively, with 13 bases between them. CDR3 loop: CASSYPDRPPYEQYF. Written as DNA, the CDR3 is TGTGCCAGCAGTTACCCTGACAGGCCCCCCTACGAGCAGTACTTC.

The chain is built from TRBV10-3 and TRBJ2-2; maybe TRBD2 (6 bases). V lost 2 bases and J lost 6, with 16 bases in between. Per germline, CDR1 ENHRY and CDR2 SYGVKD. This CDR3 is built from 16 residues. The CDR3 DNA reads as TGTGCCATCAGTGAGGTGTCGACTAGACGCCCCGGGGAGCTGTTTTTT. Protein sequence: CAISEVSTRRPGELFF.

The chain has TRBV5-1 and TRBJ2-3; 11 nucleotides agree with TRBD2. Germline values: CDR1 SGHRS, CDR2 YFSETQ. V lost 4 bases and J lost 0; bases outside the gene matches: 1. This CDR3 has 15 residues. Written as DNA, the CDR3 is TGCGCCAGCAGCGGACTAGCGGGTAGCACAGATACGCAGTATTTT. It yields the protein CASSGLAGSTDTQYF.

The chain employs TRBV30 and TRBJ1-1, with D tentatively TRBD1 (6 bases). The CDR3 is 13 residues long. CDR1 is GTSNPN and CDR2 is SVGIG in the germline V gene (reference sequence). V gave up 8 bases and J gave up 10 bases, with 23 bases separating them. The CDR3 DNA reads TGTGCCAGATCACAGGGCTCGGGTTTTCGAGCTTTCTTT. Residues: CARSQGSGFRAFF. The full variable domain, in which reference TRBV30 and TRBJ1-1 provide the parts outside the CDR3, is SQTIHQWPATLVQPVGSPLSLECTVEGTSNPNLYWYRQAAGRGLQLLFYSVGIGQISSEVPQNLSASRPQDRQFILSSKKLLLSDSGFYLCARSQGSGFRAFFGQGTRLTVV.

The J gene is TRBJ1-1, the V gene TRBV7-3, with 7 bases that match TRBD1. Germline CDR1 SGHTA, CDR2 FQGTGA. This CDR3 has 13 residues. J was trimmed by 1 base and V by 4 bases; bases with no gene match: 0. The CDR3 spells CASSWTGNTEAFF. The CDR3, as DNA: TGTGCCAGCAGCTGGACAGGGAACACTGAAGCTTTCTTT. Full variable domain (remainder filled in from reference TRBV7-3 and TRBJ1-1): GAGVSQTPSNKVTEKGKYVELRCDPISGHTALYWYRQSLGQGPEFLIYFQGTGAADDSGLPNDRFFAVRPEGSVSTLKIQRTERGDSAVYLCASSWTGNTEAFFGQGTRLTVV.

The rearrangement joins TRBV6-5 to TRBJ2-5; a possible D gene is TRBD1 (5 bases). TRBJ2-7 explains the end of the DNA better; the J call may be wrong. CDR3 size: 13 residues. The germline gives CDR1 MNHEY, CDR2 SVGAGI. The CDR3 DNA reads TGTGCCAGCAGCCTCGGACACCCCTACGAGCAGTACTTC. Its protein is CASSLGHPYEQYF.

Concerning this clone: The junction shows a germline mismatch at one end, possibly a read error. This sequence joins TRBV6-6 and TRBJ1-2; 12 nucleotides align to TRBD1. Per germline, CDR1 MNHNY and CDR2 SVGAGI (reference sequence). The CDR3 runs 15 residues. The CDR3: CPSSPGTGGVYGYTF. CDR3 in DNA: TGTCCCAGCAGTCCCGGGACAGGGGGCGTCTATGGCTACACCTTC.

The chain has TRBV28 and TRBJ2-3; 10 bases map to TRBD2. Germline CDR1 reads MDHEN; CDR2 reads SYDVKM. J lost 1 base, V lost 2 bases, and 3 bases had no gene match. The CDR3 is 16 residues long. The CDR3 loop is CASSLISGGRTDTQYF. The CDR3 DNA sequence: TGTGCCAGCAGTTTAATTAGCGGGGGGCGCACAGATACGCAGTATTTT.

This clone was picked up one time. The gene calls are TRBV29-1 and TRBJ2-1, with 9 bases lining up with TRBD2. V was pared by 2 bases and J by 10 bases, with 6 bases of the junction left unmatched. The CDR3 runs to 13 residues. Germline assignment: CDR1 SQVTM and CDR2 ANQGSEA. Here the CDR3 DNA reads TGCAGCGTTGAAAGTAGCGGGAGTAGAGAGCAGTTCTTC. Protein product: CSVESSGSREQFF.

V is TRBV9 and J is TRBJ2-5; TRBD2 agrees at 10 bases. J lost 4 bases, V lost 3 bases, and 6 bases had no gene match. CDR3 length: 15 amino acids. From germline, CDR1 is SGDLS and CDR2 YYNGEE. The CDR3 DNA reads TGTGCCAGCAGCGGGGGACTAGCGTTAAGAGAGACCCAGTACTTC. Translated, it gives CASSGGLALRETQYF.

This clone was seen only once. The J gene is TRBJ2-1, the V gene TRBV5-1; 7 positions match TRBD2. The V segment lost 7 bases and the J segment 7 bases; nucleotides outside the gene matches: 17. The CDR3 length is 16 residues. Looked up from germline, CDR1 is SGHRS and CDR2 is YFSETQ. In DNA, the CDR3 is TGCGCCAGCTCTCAAACTTTGCGGGAGATTTCTAATGAGCAGTTCTTC. It encodes CASSQTLREISNEQFF.